A selection of T cell receptor beta chains follows, all from one sample in a study of technical replicates of blood from several donors. The protocol was immunoSEQ multiplex PCR, while the TCRdb copy is restricted to in-frame clones and leaves out a portion. The sample lists roughly 65,000 clones, 88% occurring once. The sequencing sample was made of PBMCs. The receptors stem from a human donor in good health. Some clones in this sample may be carry-over from other donors' samples. The CDR3 runs from the conserved cysteine through the conserved F or W. D genes are given only for firm matches. A clone size is listed for some rows: how often the clone was seen (once, few, many), or a class if it is expanded.

D: .; size: .; V: TRBV7-9; J: TRBJ1-5; DNA: TGTGCCAGCAGCATGGTAGGGGTGAATCAGCCCCAGCATTTT; CDR3: CASSMVGVNQPQHF
D: .; size: once; V: TRBV11-3; J: TRBJ2-1; DNA: TGTGCCAGCAGCTTAGGTGGCTGGAGGACGGGGAATGAGCAGTTCTTC; CDR3: CASSLGGWRTGNEQFF
D: TRBD2; size: .; V: TRBV19; J: TRBJ2-1; DNA: TGTGCCAGTAGTATAGATGCGGGAGATGAGCAGTTCTTC; CDR3: CASSIDAGDEQFF
D: TRBD2; size: .; V: TRBV7-2; J: TRBJ2-7; DNA: TGTGCCAGCACTCCCACGGGGGGGAGAGCCTACGAGCAGTACTTC; CDR3: CASTPTGGRAYEQYF
D: TRBD1; size: few; V: TRBV6-4; J: TRBJ1-1; DNA: TGTGCCAGCAGTGCGACAGGGAGCACTGAAGCTTTCTTT; CDR3: CASSATGSTEAFF
D: .; size: .; V: TRBV4-2; J: TRBJ1-4; DNA: TGTGCCAGCAGCCAAAATCTTAATGAAAAACTGTTTTTT; CDR3: CASSQNLNEKLFF
D: TRBD2; size: .; V: TRBV4-3; J: TRBJ2-2; DNA: TGCGCCAGCAGCCACCCAACGACACCGGGACTAGCGGGGTACACACTCACCGGGGAGCTGTTTTTT; CDR3: CASSHPTTPGLAGYTLTGELFF
D: .; size: .; V: TRBV7-8; J: TRBJ1-4; DNA: TGTGCCAGCAGCCAATCTAGGGGCCTCCAGGGATCAACTAATGAAAAACTGTTTTTT; CDR3: CASSQSRGLQGSTNEKLFF
D: TRBD1; size: .; V: TRBV29-1; J: TRBJ2-3; DNA: TGCAGCGTTGAAGATCCGGGACAGGGGTACACAGATACGCAGTATTTT; CDR3: CSVEDPGQGYTDTQYF
D: .; size: .; V: TRBV5-6; J: TRBJ1-2; DNA: TGTGCCAGCAGCTTTCAGACAAACTATGGCTACACCTTC; CDR3: CASSFQTNYGYTF
D: TRBD2; size: .; V: TRBV4-3; J: TRBJ2-2; DNA: TGCGCCAGCAGCCAGGAACTAGCGGGAGGGTCCGCGTCCGGGGAGCTGTTTTTT; CDR3: CASSQELAGGSASGELFF
D: TRBD1; size: .; V: TRBV7-8; J: TRBJ1-2; DNA: TGTGCCAGCAGCTTGGACAGGGGCTATGGCTACACCTTC; CDR3: CASSLDRGYGYTF
D: .; size: .; V: TRBV7-3; J: TRBJ2-1; DNA: TGTGCCAGCAGCTTAATCGGGGGGCTGGGGGAGCAGTTCTTC; CDR3: CASSLIGGLGEQFF
D: TRBD2; size: .; V: TRBV6-1; J: TRBJ2-2; DNA: TGTGCCAGCATCTACGGACTAGAGCCCGGGGAGCTGTTTTTT; CDR3: CASIYGLEPGELFF
D: .; size: .; V: TRBV10-3; J: TRBJ2-1; DNA: TGTGCCGTGGGGGACAAATACAATGAGCAGTTCTTC; CDR3: CAVGDKYNEQFF
D: .; size: .; V: TRBV27; J: TRBJ2-1; DNA: TGTGCCAGCAGTGGGACAAACAATGAGCAGTTCTTC; CDR3: CASSGTNNEQFF
D: TRBD1; size: .; V: TRBV5-1; J: TRBJ2-5; DNA: TGCGCCAGCAGCCGACGGACAGGGGTCCAAGAGACCCAGTACTTC; CDR3: CASSRRTGVQETQYF
D: .; size: few; V: TRBV15; J: TRBJ2-2; DNA: TGTGCCACCAGCAGAGATGACTCGGCGGGTCCCGGGGAGCTGTTTTTT; CDR3: CATSRDDSAGPGELFF
D: .; size: .; V: TRBV10-3; J: TRBJ1-1; DNA: TGTGCCATCAGTGAGTCGGAGGCCAGCACTGAAGCTTTCTTT; CDR3: CAISESEASTEAFF
D: .; size: .; V: TRBV11-2; J: TRBJ2-1; DNA: TGTGCCAGCAGCTCGACTGGCAATGAGCAGTTCTTC; CDR3: CASSSTGNEQFF
D: TRBD2; size: once; V: TRBV5-4; J: TRBJ2-3; DNA: TGTGCCAGCAGCTCCGGGACTAGCGGGGGTGGCACAGATACGCAGTATTTT; CDR3: CASSSGTSGGGTDTQYF
D: TRBD2; size: .; V: TRBV7-3; J: TRBJ2-3; DNA: TGTGCCAGCAGCCTGGGACTAGGCACAGATACGCAGTATTTT; CDR3: CASSLGLGTDTQYF
D: .; size: .; V: TRBV7-9; J: TRBJ2-2; DNA: TGTGCCATGCGTGCCCTCAGGGACGGGGAGCTGTTTTTT; CDR3: CAMRALRDGELFF
D: TRBD2; size: .; V: TRBV7-3; J: TRBJ2-3; DNA: TGTGCCAGCTCGGCGGGGGGGTTCACAGATACGCAGTATTTT; CDR3: CASSAGGFTDTQYF
D: TRBD2; size: .; V: TRBV27; J: TRBJ2-5; DNA: TGTGCCAGCAGTACCCGACTAGCGGGGGTGGAGACCCAGTACTTC; CDR3: CASSTRLAGVETQYF
D: TRBD1; size: .; V: TRBV11-3; J: TRBJ2-7; DNA: TGTGCCAGCAGCTCGGCGGGGACAGGGCGGAGGGAGCAGTACTTC; CDR3: CASSSAGTGRREQYF
D: .; size: few; V: TRBV7-6; J: TRBJ2-1; DNA: TGTGCCAGCAGCCCAACAGGGCGGTTAACCTACAATGAGCAGTTCTTC; CDR3: CASSPTGRLTYNEQFF
D: .; size: .; V: TRBV27; J: TRBJ2-3; DNA: TGTGCCAGCAGTTTATTATGGCGGTATAGCACAGATACGCAGTATTTT; CDR3: CASSLLWRYSTDTQYF
D: TRBD2; size: .; V: TRBV29-1; J: TRBJ2-1; DNA: TGCAGCGTGGAAGGGACTAGCGGACACAATGAGCAGTTCTTC; CDR3: CSVEGTSGHNEQFF
D: TRBD1; size: .; V: TRBV5-1; J: TRBJ1-5; DNA: TGCGCCAGCAGCTTGGCCGGGACAGGGGCCAATCAGCCCCAGCATTTT; CDR3: CASSLAGTGANQPQHF
D: .; size: .; V: TRBV6-1; J: TRBJ1-2; DNA: TGTGCCGGACAACAGGGTGAGGGGCATGGCTACACCTTC; CDR3: CAGQQGEGHGYTF
D: .; size: .; V: TRBV16; J: TRBJ2-3; DNA: TGTGCCAGCAGCCAAACCCTAGTTACAGATACGCAGTATTTT; CDR3: CASSQTLVTDTQYF
D: TRBD1; size: .; V: TRBV27; J: TRBJ2-7; DNA: TGTGCCAGCAGTTTAACGGGACAGGGGTTCTACGAGCAGTACTTC; CDR3: CASSLTGQGFYEQYF
D: .; size: .; V: TRBV6-6; J: TRBJ1-6; DNA: TGTGCCAGCAGTCCCGCCACAAACCTTACACCCCTCCACTTT; CDR3: CASSPATNLTPLHF
D: TRBD1; size: .; V: TRBV11-2; J: TRBJ2-1; DNA: TGTGCCAGCAGCCCGGACAGGGTCAATGAGCAGTTCTTC; CDR3: CASSPDRVNEQFF
D: .; size: .; V: TRBV19; J: TRBJ1-5; DNA: TGTGCCAGTAGTTCAGGGCGAGTTGGCAATCAGCCCCAGCATTTT; CDR3: CASSSGRVGNQPQHF
D: .; size: once; V: TRBV19; J: TRBJ1-1; DNA: TGTGCCAGTAGGCTGGAGGAGAACACTGAAGCTTTCTTT; CDR3: CASRLEENTEAFF
D: TRBD1; size: .; V: TRBV19; J: TRBJ1-1; DNA: TGTGCCAGTAGTCTCGGACAGGGGATGAACACTGAAGCTTTCTTT; CDR3: CASSLGQGMNTEAFF
D: TRBD1; size: .; V: TRBV5-6; J: TRBJ2-3; DNA: TGTGCCAGCAGCTGGGACAGGGGGGGAGATACGCAGTATTTT; CDR3: CASSWDRGGDTQYF
D: .; size: .; V: TRBV7-8; J: TRBJ1-1; DNA: TGTGCCAGCAGCCGTATCGGAGCAGGACAGCTGAACCCTGAAGCTTTCTTT; CDR3: CASSRIGAGQLNPEAFF
D: TRBD2; size: few; V: TRBV5-1; J: TRBJ2-1; DNA: TGCGCCAGCAGCTTTCACGGGACTAGCGGGGTCTACAATGAGCAGTTCTTC; CDR3: CASSFHGTSGVYNEQFF
D: .; size: .; V: TRBV7-2; J: TRBJ2-7; DNA: TGTGCCAGCAGCTCTTGGACGGGGACCTACGAGCAGTACTTC; CDR3: CASSSWTGTYEQYF
D: .; size: .; V: TRBV27; J: TRBJ2-3; DNA: TGTGCCAGCAGAGCGGGGGCCAGACAGGGTAGCACAGATACGCAGTATTTT; CDR3: CASRAGARQGSTDTQYF
D: TRBD1; size: .; V: TRBV5-1; J: TRBJ2-3; DNA: TGCGCCAGCAGGGTTACAGGACAGGGGACAGATACGCAGTATTTT; CDR3: CASRVTGQGTDTQYF
D: .; size: .; V: TRBV10-3; J: TRBJ2-7; DNA: TGTGCCATCGGGTTGTCCGGGGAACTCTACGAGCAGTACTTC; CDR3: CAIGLSGELYEQYF
D: .; size: .; V: TRBV5-1; J: TRBJ2-1; DNA: TGCGCCAGCAGCCCGCAGGTCAGCTCCTACAATGAGCAGTTCTTC; CDR3: CASSPQVSSYNEQFF
D: .; size: .; V: TRBV5-6; J: TRBJ2-7; DNA: TGTGCCAGCAGCTTGCGGCGGGCCCTCAACTCCTACGAGCAGTACTTC; CDR3: CASSLRRALNSYEQYF
D: TRBD2; size: .; V: TRBV4-3; J: TRBJ2-1; DNA: TGCGCCAGCAGCCAGTCTAGCGGGAGGGCTAATGAGCAGTTCTTC; CDR3: CASSQSSGRANEQFF
D: TRBD2; size: .; V: TRBV5-8; J: TRBJ2-3; DNA: TGTGCCAGCAGCCAAGGGACTAGCGGGAGGGTTGCGGATACGCAGTATTTT; CDR3: CASSQGTSGRVADTQYF
D: .; size: .; V: TRBV6-6; J: TRBJ1-1; DNA: TGTGCCAGCAGTACCCCCCGGGACACTGAAGCTTTCTTT; CDR3: CASSTPRDTEAFF
D: TRBD2; size: few; V: TRBV11-3; J: TRBJ2-1; DNA: TGTGCCAGCAGCCTGGGACTAGCGGCATACAATGAGCAGTTCTTC; CDR3: CASSLGLAAYNEQFF
D: TRBD1; size: .; V: TRBV7-2; J: TRBJ2-7; DNA: TGTGCCAGCAGCTTAAACGGCAGGGGGAGAAACGAGCAGTACTTC; CDR3: CASSLNGRGRNEQYF
D: .; size: .; V: TRBV28; J: TRBJ1-6; DNA: TGTGCCAGCAGGCCTCAGGGTCTCCATTCACCCCTCCACTTT; CDR3: CASRPQGLHSPLHF
D: .; size: few; V: TRBV7-6; J: TRBJ2-5; DNA: TGTGCCAGCAGCTCGAGGGGGGAGACCCAGTACTTC; CDR3: CASSSRGETQYF
D: .; size: .; V: TRBV19; J: TRBJ2-1; DNA: TGTGCCAGTAGTATAGTTGCGGGGAATGAGCAGTTCTTC; CDR3: CASSIVAGNEQFF